Listed below are T cell receptor beta chains from one sample, sequenced in a study of T cell responses to AZD1222 COVID-19 vaccine. Repertoires were generated with immunoSEQ multiplex PCR, while TCRdb's copy carries only in-frame clones and drops some. The top ten clones hold 15% of a sample with about 120,000 clones, 80% to 90% of them seen once. Here the sequenced sample was peripheral blood, taken 28 days after the second AZD1222 dose. The receptors derive from an adult who received the AZD1222 COVID-19 vaccine. CDR3s include the opening cysteine and the closing phenylalanine or tryptophan. A D gene is named only where the DNA matches it firmly. Part of the rows lack a size; the others show once, few, many or a class for expanded clones.

j_gene: TRBJ1-6; abundance: -; v_gene: TRBV9; d_gene: -; CDR3nt: TGTGCCAGCAGCGCTACCCCTAATTCACCCCTCCACTTT; CDR3aa: CASSATPNSPLHF
j_gene: TRBJ1-4; abundance: -; v_gene: TRBV28; d_gene: -; CDR3nt: TGTGCCAGCAGCCGACGACACTCAACTAATGAAAAACTGTTTTTT; CDR3aa: CASSRRHSTNEKLFF
j_gene: TRBJ2-7; abundance: once; v_gene: TRBV7-7; d_gene: -; CDR3nt: TGTGCAAGACCCGGGGGGCTGCATTACGAGCAGTACTTC; CDR3aa: CARPGGLHYEQYF
j_gene: TRBJ2-1; abundance: -; v_gene: TRBV11-1; d_gene: -; CDR3nt: TGTGCCAGCAGCTTAGCCGGGAAGCCCCAGCCGTTCTTC; CDR3aa: CASSLAGKPQPFF
j_gene: TRBJ1-2; abundance: -; v_gene: TRBV5-1; d_gene: -; CDR3nt: TGCGCCAGCACTCGCGAGGGAACGAGGAACTATGGCTACACCTTC; CDR3aa: CASTREGTRNYGYTF
j_gene: TRBJ1-5; abundance: -; v_gene: TRBV3-1/TRBV3-2; d_gene: TRBD1; CDR3nt: TGTGCCAGCAGCCATGGGGACAGGGATAGCAATCAGCCCCAGCATTTT; CDR3aa: CASSHGDRDSNQPQHF
j_gene: TRBJ1-2; abundance: -; v_gene: TRBV27; d_gene: -; CDR3nt: TGTGCCAGCAGTAGTTTAACCCAATCGGGGGGGGATTTTAACTATGGCTACACCTTC; CDR3aa: CASSSLTQSGGDFNYGYTF
j_gene: TRBJ2-7; abundance: once; v_gene: TRBV18; d_gene: -; CDR3nt: TGTGCCAGCTCACCCCCGGCGGGATTAAGCCACGAGCAGTACTTC; CDR3aa: CASSPPAGLSHEQYF
j_gene: TRBJ2-3; abundance: -; v_gene: TRBV3-1/TRBV3-2; d_gene: -; CDR3nt: TGTGCCAGCAGCCAAGACCCACAGGTCACAGATACGCAGTATTTT; CDR3aa: CASSQDPQVTDTQYF
j_gene: TRBJ1-5; abundance: -; v_gene: TRBV28; d_gene: TRBD1; CDR3nt: TGTGCCAGCAGTATACCGGGACAGGGGGCAGATCAGCCCCAGCATTTT; CDR3aa: CASSIPGQGADQPQHF
j_gene: TRBJ1-6; abundance: once; v_gene: TRBV4-1; d_gene: TRBD1; CDR3nt: TGCGCCAGCAGCCAAGCCGGGACAGGGGATTCACCCCTCCACTTT; CDR3aa: CASSQAGTGDSPLHF
j_gene: TRBJ1-2; abundance: -; v_gene: TRBV6-5; d_gene: -; CDR3nt: TGTGCCAGCACCAAGGACGGGAACTATGGCTACACCTTC; CDR3aa: CASTKDGNYGYTF
j_gene: TRBJ1-6; abundance: -; v_gene: TRBV27; d_gene: TRBD1; CDR3nt: TGTGCCAGCAGTCCAGGACAGGGGCTAAGGACACCCCTCCACTTT; CDR3aa: CASSPGQGLRTPLHF
j_gene: TRBJ2-1; abundance: -; v_gene: TRBV5-4; d_gene: TRBD1; CDR3nt: TGTGCCAGCAGCTCGGGACAGGGGGCCTACAATGAGCAGTTCTTC; CDR3aa: CASSSGQGAYNEQFF
j_gene: TRBJ1-1; abundance: -; v_gene: TRBV4-2; d_gene: -; CDR3nt: TGTGCCAGCAGCCAATACGGGGAGGGTACAAACACTGAAGCTTTCTTT; CDR3aa: CASSQYGEGTNTEAFF
j_gene: TRBJ2-1; abundance: -; v_gene: TRBV2; d_gene: TRBD2; CDR3nt: TGTGCCAGCAGTTTTTCTTTGAGTAGCGGGGGAAAGTTGTTCTTC; CDR3aa: CASSFSLSSGGKLFF
j_gene: TRBJ2-3; abundance: -; v_gene: TRBV5-1; d_gene: -; CDR3nt: TGCGCCAGCAGCTGGGACTCCACAGATACGCAGTATTTT; CDR3aa: CASSWDSTDTQYF
j_gene: TRBJ1-3; abundance: once; v_gene: TRBV30; d_gene: -; CDR3nt: TGTGCCTACTCAGACAGCCTATCTGGAAACACCATATATTTT; CDR3aa: CAYSDSLSGNTIYF
j_gene: TRBJ1-1; abundance: -; v_gene: TRBV28; d_gene: -; CDR3nt: TGTGCCAGCAGTCAAGGACGGACGAACACTGAAGCTTTCTTT; CDR3aa: CASSQGRTNTEAFF
j_gene: TRBJ2-3; abundance: once; v_gene: TRBV7-3; d_gene: -; CDR3nt: TGTGCCAGCAGCATAAACGGCGGGACGAGCACAGATACGCAGTATTTT; CDR3aa: CASSINGGTSTDTQYF
j_gene: TRBJ2-7; abundance: once; v_gene: TRBV7-7; d_gene: TRBD1; CDR3nt: TGTGCTAGCAGCTTACCCAGACAGGGAAAGGACTACGAGCAGTACTTC; CDR3aa: CASSLPRQGKDYEQYF
j_gene: TRBJ1-1; abundance: -; v_gene: TRBV4-1; d_gene: -; CDR3nt: TGCGCCAGCAGCCGTTTTGCGGGGGGCATGGACACTGAAGCTTTCTTT; CDR3aa: CASSRFAGGMDTEAFF
j_gene: TRBJ1-6; abundance: once; v_gene: TRBV11-3; d_gene: -; CDR3nt: TGTGCCAGCAGCTTAGATCAAGGGGGATCTACGAGCTCCTATAATTCACCCCTCCACTTT; CDR3aa: CASSLDQGGSTSSYNSPLHF
j_gene: TRBJ1-3; abundance: -; v_gene: TRBV6-1; d_gene: -; CDR3nt: TGTGCCAGCAGTGAGGGCGGTTTCTCTGGAAACACCATATATTTT; CDR3aa: CASSEGGFSGNTIYF
j_gene: TRBJ1-1; abundance: -; v_gene: TRBV6-5; d_gene: -; CDR3nt: TGTGCCAGCAGCTCCGGGGGGGAGGTAAGGACTGAAGCTTTCTTT; CDR3aa: CASSSGGEVRTEAFF
j_gene: TRBJ2-1; abundance: -; v_gene: TRBV7-9; d_gene: -; CDR3nt: TGTGCCAGCAGCTCGGGGACCAGCTCCTACAATGAGCAGTTCTTC; CDR3aa: CASSSGTSSYNEQFF
j_gene: TRBJ1-2; abundance: -; v_gene: TRBV7-6; d_gene: -; CDR3nt: TGTGCCAGCAGCTTGCACCCGGAAGGGCAGGGAGTCGGCTACACCTTC; CDR3aa: CASSLHPEGQGVGYTF
j_gene: TRBJ2-2; abundance: -; v_gene: TRBV5-1; d_gene: TRBD2; CDR3nt: TGCGCCAGCAGCCCTAGCGGCTACACCGGGGAGCTGTTTTTT; CDR3aa: CASSPSGYTGELFF
j_gene: TRBJ2-1; abundance: once; v_gene: TRBV10-3; d_gene: TRBD2; CDR3nt: TGTGCCATCAGCGGGGGGGGACTAGCGGGAGCCAGCCATGAGCAGTTCTTC; CDR3aa: CAISGGGLAGASHEQFF
j_gene: TRBJ1-2; abundance: once; v_gene: TRBV11-3; d_gene: -; CDR3nt: TGTGCCAGCAGCTCCTTGGGTCAAACTGGGGGCTACACCTTC; CDR3aa: CASSSLGQTGGYTF
j_gene: TRBJ2-2; abundance: -; v_gene: TRBV19; d_gene: -; CDR3nt: TGTGCCAGTAGTATTGAGGGGTATGTCGCCGGGGAGCTGTTTTTT; CDR3aa: CASSIEGYVAGELFF
j_gene: TRBJ2-7; abundance: -; v_gene: TRBV5-1; d_gene: -; CDR3nt: TGCGCCAGCAGCTGGGGGCCAACCTACGAGCAGTACTTC; CDR3aa: CASSWGPTYEQYF
j_gene: TRBJ2-2; abundance: once; v_gene: TRBV5-4; d_gene: -; CDR3nt: TGTGCCAGCAGCTTGTATCACAGCACCGGGGAGCTGTTTTTT; CDR3aa: CASSLYHSTGELFF
j_gene: TRBJ1-2; abundance: -; v_gene: TRBV21-1; d_gene: -; CDR3nt: TGTGCCAGCAGCAACAAGGGAACGGGCTATGGCTACACCTTC; CDR3aa: CASSNKGTGYGYTF
j_gene: TRBJ1-1; abundance: -; v_gene: TRBV9; d_gene: TRBD1; CDR3nt: TGTGCCAGCAGCCCACAGGGGGCGGGTCAAGCTTTCTTT; CDR3aa: CASSPQGAGQAFF
j_gene: TRBJ1-5; abundance: -; v_gene: TRBV19; d_gene: TRBD1; CDR3nt: TGTGCCAGTAGTATAGCAGGGGGTATCGATCAGCCCCAGCATTTT; CDR3aa: CASSIAGGIDQPQHF
j_gene: TRBJ2-2; abundance: -; v_gene: TRBV30; d_gene: TRBD2; CDR3nt: TGTGCCTGGAGGGAGACTAGCGAGAACACCGGGGAGCTGTTTTTT; CDR3aa: CAWRETSENTGELFF
j_gene: TRBJ1-1; abundance: -; v_gene: TRBV5-4; d_gene: -; CDR3nt: TGTGCCAGCAGCAGGGATGGGATGAACACTGAAGCTTTCTTT; CDR3aa: CASSRDGMNTEAFF
j_gene: TRBJ2-2; abundance: -; v_gene: TRBV23-1; d_gene: -; CDR3nt: TGCGCCAGCAGTCAATCGGGGACATTGGCCGGGGAGCTGTTTTTT; CDR3aa: CASSQSGTLAGELFF
j_gene: TRBJ1-4; abundance: few; v_gene: TRBV6-6; d_gene: -; CDR3nt: TGTGCCAGCAGTTACCCGCCAACTAATGAAAAACTGTTTTTT; CDR3aa: CASSYPPTNEKLFF
j_gene: TRBJ2-7; abundance: -; v_gene: TRBV7-3; d_gene: TRBD2; CDR3nt: TGTGCCAGCAGCTTACAGGGAGGGAACTACGAGCAGTACTTC; CDR3aa: CASSLQGGNYEQYF
j_gene: TRBJ2-1; abundance: -; v_gene: TRBV24-1; d_gene: TRBD2; CDR3nt: TGTGCCACCAGTGAGACAGCTAGCGGGAGTCACAGTGAGCAGTTCTTC; CDR3aa: CATSETASGSHSEQFF
j_gene: TRBJ1-5; abundance: -; v_gene: TRBV7-8; d_gene: TRBD1; CDR3nt: TGTGCCAGCAGCTTAGTGAACAGGGGGCACAATCAGCCCCAGCATTTT; CDR3aa: CASSLVNRGHNQPQHF
j_gene: TRBJ1-5; abundance: -; v_gene: TRBV6-5; d_gene: TRBD1; CDR3nt: TGTGCCAGCAGAGACGGACAGGGGGGGCAGCCCCAGCATTTT; CDR3aa: CASRDGQGGQPQHF
j_gene: TRBJ2-3; abundance: -; v_gene: TRBV2; d_gene: -; CDR3nt: TGTGCCAGCAGTGCCCCAACAGATACGCAGTATTTT; CDR3aa: CASSAPTDTQYF
j_gene: TRBJ1-1; abundance: -; v_gene: TRBV18; d_gene: -; CDR3nt: TGTGCCAGCTCACCATCCGCAGGGATGAACACTGAAGCTTTCTTT; CDR3aa: CASSPSAGMNTEAFF
j_gene: TRBJ1-3; abundance: -; v_gene: TRBV19; d_gene: -; CDR3nt: TGTGCCAGTAGTGAGTCAGAAGAGCCTGGAAACACCATATATTTT; CDR3aa: CASSESEEPGNTIYF
j_gene: TRBJ2-1; abundance: -; v_gene: TRBV19; d_gene: TRBD2; CDR3nt: TGTGCCAGTAGTATAGGACTAGCGGGGCTCAATGAGCAGTTCTTC; CDR3aa: CASSIGLAGLNEQFF
j_gene: TRBJ2-2; abundance: -; v_gene: TRBV7-9; d_gene: TRBD1; CDR3nt: TGTGCCAGCAGCCCTACAGGGGCCGGGGAGCTGTTTTTT; CDR3aa: CASSPTGAGELFF
j_gene: TRBJ2-7; abundance: -; v_gene: TRBV4-1; d_gene: -; CDR3nt: TGCGCCAGCAGCCAAGACAGGGTGTTCGGCGAGCAGTACTTC; CDR3aa: CASSQDRVFGEQYF
j_gene: TRBJ1-1; abundance: -; v_gene: TRBV15; d_gene: -; CDR3nt: TGTGCCACCAGCAGAGATATTCGAGTACGGGAAGCTTTCTTT; CDR3aa: CATSRDIRVREAFF
j_gene: TRBJ2-3; abundance: -; v_gene: TRBV12-5; d_gene: -; CDR3nt: TGTGCTAGTGGTTTGTCCCATTCCGACAGCAGAGTTTACCGAGATACGCAGTATTTT; CDR3aa: CASGLSHSDSRVYRDTQYF
j_gene: TRBJ1-1; abundance: few; v_gene: TRBV25-1; d_gene: TRBD1; CDR3nt: TGTGCCAGCACCCCGACAGGGGGCGATGGGATGAACACTGAAGCTTTCTTT; CDR3aa: CASTPTGGDGMNTEAFF
j_gene: TRBJ1-6; abundance: -; v_gene: TRBV28; d_gene: TRBD1; CDR3nt: TGTGCCAGCAGGGGATTGACAGGGGATTATAATTCACCCCTCCACTTT; CDR3aa: CASRGLTGDYNSPLHF
j_gene: TRBJ2-1; abundance: once; v_gene: TRBV18; d_gene: TRBD2; CDR3nt: TGTGCCAGCTCACCACTCGGACTAGCGGGGGACAATGAGCAGTTCTTC; CDR3aa: CASSPLGLAGDNEQFF
j_gene: TRBJ1-1; abundance: -; v_gene: TRBV5-1; d_gene: -; CDR3nt: TGCGCCAGCAGCTCCCTTGGGCAGCGACACACTGAAGCTTTCTTT; CDR3aa: CASSSLGQRHTEAFF
j_gene: TRBJ2-7; abundance: -; v_gene: TRBV7-2; d_gene: TRBD2; CDR3nt: TGTGCCAGCAGCTTAGGCCACAGCGGGAGGCCCTACGAGCAGTACTTC; CDR3aa: CASSLGHSGRPYEQYF
j_gene: TRBJ1-4; abundance: -; v_gene: TRBV7-8; d_gene: -; CDR3nt: TGTGCCAGCAGCTTAAGAGGGTCGGCTAATGAAAAACTGTTTTTT; CDR3aa: CASSLRGSANEKLFF
j_gene: TRBJ1-2; abundance: -; v_gene: TRBV19; d_gene: -; CDR3nt: TGTGCCAGTAGTTTCTCAGGCTATGGCTACACCTTC; CDR3aa: CASSFSGYGYTF
j_gene: TRBJ1-5; abundance: -; v_gene: TRBV7-2; d_gene: -; CDR3nt: TGTGCCAGCAGCTTAGCGTTGGACCCCAAGCCCCAGCATTTT; CDR3aa: CASSLALDPKPQHF